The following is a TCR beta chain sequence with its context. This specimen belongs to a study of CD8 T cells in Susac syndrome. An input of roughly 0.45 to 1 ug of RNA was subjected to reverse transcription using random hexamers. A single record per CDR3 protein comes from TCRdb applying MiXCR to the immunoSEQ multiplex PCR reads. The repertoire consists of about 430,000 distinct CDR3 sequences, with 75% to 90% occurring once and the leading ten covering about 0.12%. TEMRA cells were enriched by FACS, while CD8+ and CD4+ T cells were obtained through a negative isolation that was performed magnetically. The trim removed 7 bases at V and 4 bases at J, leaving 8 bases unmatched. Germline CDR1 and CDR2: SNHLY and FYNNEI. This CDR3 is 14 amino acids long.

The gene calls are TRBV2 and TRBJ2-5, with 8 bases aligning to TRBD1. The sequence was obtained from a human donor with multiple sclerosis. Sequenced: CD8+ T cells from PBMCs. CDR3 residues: CASTSGQGLETQYF. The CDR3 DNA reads TGTGCCAGCACCAGCGGACAGGGACTAGAGACCCAGTACTTC.